This T cell receptor beta chain was profiled in a study of early T cells in non-severe SARS-CoV-2 infection. Study information: Sequenced material consisted of bulk RNA (from unsorted whole blood), and chains were unpaired.

This CDR3 region has 16 residues. With 1 base clipped from V and 5 bases from J, the junction kept 10 bases outside the gene matches. Germline CDR1 GTSNPN, CDR2 SVGIG (reference sequence). Individual cDNA molecules each received unique molecular identifiers attached to them. TCRdb reprocessed the 5' RACE reads with MiXCR, giving one entry per CDR3 protein. Of fewer than 85,000 distinct CDR3 sequences listed, roughly 12% are singletons. The receptor comes from an adult who was a healthcare worker with PCR-confirmed SARS-CoV-2 infection or an uninfected control (not recorded which). Sequencing was carried out using whole blood. The chain employs TRBV30 and TRBJ2-3; 9 nucleotides line up with TRBD2. CDR3 sequence: CAWSGIPSGVVDTQYF. DNA for the CDR3: TGTGCCTGGAGTGGGATACCTAGCGGGGTAGTAGATACGCAGTATTTT. Drawing the rest from reference TRBV30 and TRBJ2-3, the complete variable domain is SQTIHQWPATLVQPVGSPLSLECTVEGTSNPNLYWYRQAAGRGLQLLFYSVGIGQISSEVPQNLSASRPQDRQFILSSKKLLLSDSGFYLCAWSGIPSGVVDTQYFGPGTRLTVL.